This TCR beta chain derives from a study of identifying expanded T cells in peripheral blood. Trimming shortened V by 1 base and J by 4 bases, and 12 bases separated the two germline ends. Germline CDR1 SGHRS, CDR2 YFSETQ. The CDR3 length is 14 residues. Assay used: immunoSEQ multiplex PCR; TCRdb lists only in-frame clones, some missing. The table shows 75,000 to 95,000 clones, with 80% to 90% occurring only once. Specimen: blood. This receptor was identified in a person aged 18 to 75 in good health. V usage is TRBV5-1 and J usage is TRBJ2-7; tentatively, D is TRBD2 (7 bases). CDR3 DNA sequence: TGCGCCAGCAGCTTGATACAGGGAGGGTACGAGCAGTACTTC. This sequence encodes CASSLIQGGYEQYF.